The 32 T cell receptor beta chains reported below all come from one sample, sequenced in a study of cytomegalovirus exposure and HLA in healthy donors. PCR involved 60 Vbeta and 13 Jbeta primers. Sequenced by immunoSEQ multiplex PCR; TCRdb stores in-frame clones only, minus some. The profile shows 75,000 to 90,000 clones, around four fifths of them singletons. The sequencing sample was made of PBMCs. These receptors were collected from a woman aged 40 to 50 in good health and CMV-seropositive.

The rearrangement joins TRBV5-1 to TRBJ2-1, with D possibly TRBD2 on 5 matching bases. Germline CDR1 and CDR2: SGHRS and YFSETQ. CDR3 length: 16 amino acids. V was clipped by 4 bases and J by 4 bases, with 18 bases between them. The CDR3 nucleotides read TGCGCCAGCAGCCCAAGGACCCCAACGGGGTACAATGAGCAGTTCTTC. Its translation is CASSPRTPTGYNEQFF.

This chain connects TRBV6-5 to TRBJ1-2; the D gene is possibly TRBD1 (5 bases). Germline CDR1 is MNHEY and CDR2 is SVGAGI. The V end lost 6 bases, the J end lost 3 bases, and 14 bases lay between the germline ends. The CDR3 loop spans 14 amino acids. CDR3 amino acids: CASRISQGDYGYTF. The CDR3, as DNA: TGTGCCAGCAGAATCTCCCAGGGCGACTATGGCTACACCTTC.

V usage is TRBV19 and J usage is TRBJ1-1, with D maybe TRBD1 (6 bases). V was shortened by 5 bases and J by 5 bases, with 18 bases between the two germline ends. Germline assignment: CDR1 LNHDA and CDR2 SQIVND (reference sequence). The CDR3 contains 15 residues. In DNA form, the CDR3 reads TGTGCCAGTAGTCGAGTCAGTGGGGGCGGAACTGAAGCTTTCTTT. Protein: CASSRVSGGGTEAFF.

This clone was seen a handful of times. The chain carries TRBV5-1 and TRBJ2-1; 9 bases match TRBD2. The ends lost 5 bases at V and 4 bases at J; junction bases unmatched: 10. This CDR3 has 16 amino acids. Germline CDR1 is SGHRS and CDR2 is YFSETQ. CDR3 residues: CASRPEAGGLYNEQFF. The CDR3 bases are TGCGCCAGCAGACCGGAGGCGGGGGGGTTATACAATGAGCAGTTCTTC.

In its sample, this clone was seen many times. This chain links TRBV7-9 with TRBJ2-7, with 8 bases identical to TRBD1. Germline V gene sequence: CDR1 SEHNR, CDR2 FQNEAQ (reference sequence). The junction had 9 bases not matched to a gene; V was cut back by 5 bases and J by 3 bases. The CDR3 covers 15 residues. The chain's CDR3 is CASSGPGQDFYEQYF. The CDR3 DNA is TGTGCCAGCAGCGGACCGGGACAGGACTTCTACGAGCAGTACTTC.

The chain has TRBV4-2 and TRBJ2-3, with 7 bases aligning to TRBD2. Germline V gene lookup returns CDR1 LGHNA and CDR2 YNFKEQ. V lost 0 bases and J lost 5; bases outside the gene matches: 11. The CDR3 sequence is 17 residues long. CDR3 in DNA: TGTGCCAGCAGCCAAGATAGGGACGGGGGGTATGGAGATACGCAGTATTTT. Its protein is CASSQDRDGGYGDTQYF.

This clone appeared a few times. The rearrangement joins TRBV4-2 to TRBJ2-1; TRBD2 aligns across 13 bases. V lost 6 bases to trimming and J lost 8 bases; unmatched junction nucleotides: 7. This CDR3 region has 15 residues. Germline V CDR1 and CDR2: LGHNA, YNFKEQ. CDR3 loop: CASRPGLAGAYEQFF. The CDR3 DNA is TGTGCCAGCAGACCCGGACTAGCGGGGGCCTATGAGCAGTTCTTC.

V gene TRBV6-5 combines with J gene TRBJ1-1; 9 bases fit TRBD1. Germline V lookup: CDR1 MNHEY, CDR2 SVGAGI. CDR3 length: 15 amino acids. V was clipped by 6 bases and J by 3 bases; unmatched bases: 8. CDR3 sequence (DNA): TGTGCCAGCAGGACGGGACAGGGACGTGACACTGAAGCTTTCTTT. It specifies CASRTGQGRDTEAFF.

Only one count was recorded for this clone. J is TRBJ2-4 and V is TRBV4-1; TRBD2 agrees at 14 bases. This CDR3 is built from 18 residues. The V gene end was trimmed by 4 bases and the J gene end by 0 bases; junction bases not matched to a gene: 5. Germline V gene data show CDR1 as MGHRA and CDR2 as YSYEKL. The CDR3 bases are TGCGCCAGCAGCCCCGGACTAGCGGGGGGCCTAGCCAAAAACATTCAGTACTTC. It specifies CASSPGLAGGLAKNIQYF.

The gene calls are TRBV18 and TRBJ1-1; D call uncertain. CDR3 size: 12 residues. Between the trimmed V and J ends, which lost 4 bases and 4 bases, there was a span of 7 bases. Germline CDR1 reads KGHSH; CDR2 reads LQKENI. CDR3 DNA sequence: TGTGCCAGCTCACTGTCCGTCACTGAAGCTTTCTTT. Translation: CASSLSVTEAFF.

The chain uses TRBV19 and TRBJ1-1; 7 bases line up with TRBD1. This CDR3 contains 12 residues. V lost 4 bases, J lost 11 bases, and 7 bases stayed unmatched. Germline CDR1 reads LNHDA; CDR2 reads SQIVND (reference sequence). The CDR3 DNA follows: TGTGCCAGTAGTACAGACAGGGTATGGGCTTTCTTT. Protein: CASSTDRVWAFF.

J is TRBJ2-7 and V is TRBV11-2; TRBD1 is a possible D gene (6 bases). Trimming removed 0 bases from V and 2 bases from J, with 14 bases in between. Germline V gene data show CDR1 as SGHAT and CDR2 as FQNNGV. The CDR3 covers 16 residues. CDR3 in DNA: TGTGCCAGCAGCTTAGATTTCCTCAGGGGAGCCTACGAGCAGTACTTC. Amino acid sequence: CASSLDFLRGAYEQYF.

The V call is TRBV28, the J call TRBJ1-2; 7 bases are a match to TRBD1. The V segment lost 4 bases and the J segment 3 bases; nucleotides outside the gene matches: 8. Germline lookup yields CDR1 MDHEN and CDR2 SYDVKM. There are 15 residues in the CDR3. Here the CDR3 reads CASSSQHRGDYGYTF. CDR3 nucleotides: TGTGCCAGCAGTTCTCAACACAGGGGTGACTATGGCTACACCTTC.

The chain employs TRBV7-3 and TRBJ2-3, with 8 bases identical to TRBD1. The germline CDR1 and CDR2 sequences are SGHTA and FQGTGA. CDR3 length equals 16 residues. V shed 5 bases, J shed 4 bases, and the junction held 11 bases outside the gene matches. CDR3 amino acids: CASSLGSGGSADTQYF. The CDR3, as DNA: TGTGCCAGCAGCCTGGGGTCAGGGGGCTCCGCAGATACGCAGTATTTT.

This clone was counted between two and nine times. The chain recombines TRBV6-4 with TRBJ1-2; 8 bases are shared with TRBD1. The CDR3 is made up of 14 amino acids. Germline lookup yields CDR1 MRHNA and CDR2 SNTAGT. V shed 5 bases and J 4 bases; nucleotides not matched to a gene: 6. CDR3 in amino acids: CASSPQGEAYGYTF. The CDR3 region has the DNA TGTGCCAGCAGTCCACAGGGGGAGGCCTATGGCTACACCTTC.

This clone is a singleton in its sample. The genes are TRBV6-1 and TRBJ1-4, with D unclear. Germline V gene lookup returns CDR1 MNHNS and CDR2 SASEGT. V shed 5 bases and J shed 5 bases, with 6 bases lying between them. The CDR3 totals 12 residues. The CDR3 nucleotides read TGTGCCAGCAGTCCGACAAATGAAAAACTGTTTTTT. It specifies CASSPTNEKLFF.

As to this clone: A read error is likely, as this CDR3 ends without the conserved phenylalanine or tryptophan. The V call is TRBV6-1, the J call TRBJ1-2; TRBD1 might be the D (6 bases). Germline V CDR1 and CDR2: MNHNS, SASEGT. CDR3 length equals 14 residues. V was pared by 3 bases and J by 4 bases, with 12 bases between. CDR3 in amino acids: CASSDPGHRYGYTL. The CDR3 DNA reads TGTGCCAGCAGTGATCCGGGACATCGCTATGGCTACACCCTC.

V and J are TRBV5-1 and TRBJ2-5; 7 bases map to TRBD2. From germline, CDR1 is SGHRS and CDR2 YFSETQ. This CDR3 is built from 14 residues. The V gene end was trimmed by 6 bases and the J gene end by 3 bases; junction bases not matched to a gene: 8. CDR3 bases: TGCGCCAGCAAAGCGGGGCCAGTGGAAGAGACCCAGTACTTC. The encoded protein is CASKAGPVEETQYF. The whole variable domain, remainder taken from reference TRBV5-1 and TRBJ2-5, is KAGVTQTPRYLIKTRGQQVTLSCSPISGHRSVSWYQQTPGQGLQFLFEYFSETQRNKGNFPGRFSGRQFSNSRSEMNVSTLELGDSALYLCASKAGPVEETQYFGPGTRLLVL.

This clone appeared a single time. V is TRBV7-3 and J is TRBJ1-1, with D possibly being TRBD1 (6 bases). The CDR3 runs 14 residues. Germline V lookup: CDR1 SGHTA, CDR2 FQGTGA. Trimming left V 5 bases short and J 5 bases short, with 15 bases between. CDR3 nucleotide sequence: TGTGCCAGCAGCCCGATACAGGGCTCGACTGAAGCTTTCTTT. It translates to CASSPIQGSTEAFF. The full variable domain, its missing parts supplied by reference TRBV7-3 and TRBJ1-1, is GAGVSQTPSNKVTEKGKYVELRCDPISGHTALYWYRQSLGQGPEFLIYFQGTGAADDSGLPNDRFFAVRPEGSVSTLKIQRTERGDSAVYLCASSPIQGSTEAFFGQGTRLTVV.

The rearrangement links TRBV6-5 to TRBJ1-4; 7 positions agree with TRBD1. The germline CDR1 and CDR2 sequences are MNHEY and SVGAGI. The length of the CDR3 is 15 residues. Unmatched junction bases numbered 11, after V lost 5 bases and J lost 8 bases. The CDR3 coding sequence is TGTGCCAGCAGTCCCCGACAGGGAAGAGAGGAAAAACTGTTTTTT. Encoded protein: CASSPRQGREEKLFF.

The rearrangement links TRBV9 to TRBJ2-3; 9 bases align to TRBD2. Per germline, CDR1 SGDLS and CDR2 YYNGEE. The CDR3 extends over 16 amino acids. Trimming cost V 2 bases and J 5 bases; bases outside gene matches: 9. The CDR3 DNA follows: TGTGCCAGCAGCGTGCATCCTAGCGGGGTTGGAGATACGCAGTATTTT. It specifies CASSVHPSGVGDTQYF.

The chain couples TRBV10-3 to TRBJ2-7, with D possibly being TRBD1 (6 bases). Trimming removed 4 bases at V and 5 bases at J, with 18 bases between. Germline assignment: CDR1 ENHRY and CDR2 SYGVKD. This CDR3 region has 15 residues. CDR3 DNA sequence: TGTGCCATCAGTGTAAGGGACAAGACCACTAACGAGCAGTACTTC. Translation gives CAISVRDKTTNEQYF.

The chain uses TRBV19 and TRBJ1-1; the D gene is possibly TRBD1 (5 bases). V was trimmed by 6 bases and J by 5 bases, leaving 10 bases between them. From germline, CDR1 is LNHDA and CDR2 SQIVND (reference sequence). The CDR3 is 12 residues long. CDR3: CASSVGGTEAFF. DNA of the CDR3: TGTGCCAGTAGCGTCGGGGGGACTGAAGCTTTCTTT. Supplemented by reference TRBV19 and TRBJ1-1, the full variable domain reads DGGITQSPKYLFRKEGQNVTLSCEQNLNHDAMYWYRQDPGQGLRLIYYSQIVNDFQKGDIAEGYSVSREKKESFPLTVTSAQKNPTAFYLCASSVGGTEAFFGQGTRLTVV.

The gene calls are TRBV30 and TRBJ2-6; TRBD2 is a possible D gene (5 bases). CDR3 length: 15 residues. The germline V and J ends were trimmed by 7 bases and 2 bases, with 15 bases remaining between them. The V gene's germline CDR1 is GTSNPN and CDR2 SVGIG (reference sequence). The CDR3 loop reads CASITLVAGANVLTF. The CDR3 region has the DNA TGTGCCTCCATAACACTAGTGGCTGGGGCCAACGTCCTGACTTTC.

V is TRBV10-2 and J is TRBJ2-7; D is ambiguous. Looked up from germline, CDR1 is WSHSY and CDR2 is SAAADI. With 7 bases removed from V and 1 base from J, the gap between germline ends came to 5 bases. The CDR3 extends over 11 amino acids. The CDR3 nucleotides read TGCGCCAGCACGGGTTCCTACGAGCAGTACTTC. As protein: CASTGSYEQYF.

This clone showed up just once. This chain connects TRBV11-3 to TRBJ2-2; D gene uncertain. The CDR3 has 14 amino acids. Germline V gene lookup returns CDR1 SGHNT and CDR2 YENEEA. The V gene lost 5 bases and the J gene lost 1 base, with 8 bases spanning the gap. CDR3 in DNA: TGTGCCAGCAGCCAAAGACAGAACACCGGGGAGCTGTTTTTT. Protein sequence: CASSQRQNTGELFF.

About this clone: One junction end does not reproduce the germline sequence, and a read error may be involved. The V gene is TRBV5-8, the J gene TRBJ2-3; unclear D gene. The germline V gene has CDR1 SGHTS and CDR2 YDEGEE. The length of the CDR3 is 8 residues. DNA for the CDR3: TGTGCCAGCAGCTTTGTAAATTTT. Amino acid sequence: CASSFVNF. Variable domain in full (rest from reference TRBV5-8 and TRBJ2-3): EAGVTQSPTHLIKTRGQQATLRCSPISGHTSVYWYQQALGLGLQFLLWYDEGEERNRGNFPPRFSGRQFPNYSSELNVNALELEDSALYLCASSFVNFGPGTRLTVL.

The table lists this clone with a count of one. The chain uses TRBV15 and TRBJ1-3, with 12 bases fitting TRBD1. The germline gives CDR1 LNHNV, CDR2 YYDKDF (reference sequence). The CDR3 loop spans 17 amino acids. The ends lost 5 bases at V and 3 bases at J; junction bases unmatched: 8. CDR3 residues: CATSSGRDRGRGNTIYF. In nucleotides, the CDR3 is TGTGCCACCAGCTCGGGAAGGGACAGGGGGCGTGGAAACACCATATATTTT.

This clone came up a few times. CDR3 loop: CASSADRNTEAFF. As DNA, the CDR3 is TGTGCCAGCAGTGCTGACAGGAACACTGAAGCTTTCTTT. The J gene is TRBJ1-1, the V gene TRBV6-4; possible D gene TRBD1, 5 bases. Germline assignment: CDR1 MRHNA and CDR2 SNTAGT. V was pared by 4 bases and J by 1 base, with 7 bases between. The CDR3 is 13 residues long.

The CDR3 DNA reads as TGTGCCAGCAGCGTAGTCAGAAGTCTGGGCTACACCTTC. It specifies CASSVVRSLGYTF. This chain joins TRBV9 and TRBJ1-2; no definite D call. Germline V gene data show CDR1 as SGDLS and CDR2 as YYNGEE. Trimming pared 0 bases from V and 8 bases from J, leaving 11 bases between. This CDR3 spans 13 amino acids.

This chain's CDR3 is CASSLITGGDFYEQYF. The CDR3 coding sequence is TGCGCCAGCAGCTTGATTACAGGGGGAGATTTCTACGAGCAGTACTTC. V is TRBV5-1 and J is TRBJ2-7; the match to TRBD1 covers 8 bases. Germline V gene sequence: CDR1 SGHRS, CDR2 YFSETQ. Trimming cost V 1 base and J 3 bases; bases outside gene matches: 9. The CDR3 has 16 residues.

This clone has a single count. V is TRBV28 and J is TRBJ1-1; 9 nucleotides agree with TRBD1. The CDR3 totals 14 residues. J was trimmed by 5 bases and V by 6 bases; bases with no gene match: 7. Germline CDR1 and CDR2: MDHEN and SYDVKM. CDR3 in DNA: TGTGCCAGCAGACAACAGGGGGCTTGGACTGAAGCTTTCTTT. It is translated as CASRQQGAWTEAFF. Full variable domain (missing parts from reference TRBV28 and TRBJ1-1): DVKVTQSSRYLVKRTGEKVFLECVQDMDHENMFWYRQDPGLGLRLIYFSYDVKMKEKGDIPEGYSVSREKKERFSLILESASTNQTSMYLCASRQQGAWTEAFFGQGTRLTVV.